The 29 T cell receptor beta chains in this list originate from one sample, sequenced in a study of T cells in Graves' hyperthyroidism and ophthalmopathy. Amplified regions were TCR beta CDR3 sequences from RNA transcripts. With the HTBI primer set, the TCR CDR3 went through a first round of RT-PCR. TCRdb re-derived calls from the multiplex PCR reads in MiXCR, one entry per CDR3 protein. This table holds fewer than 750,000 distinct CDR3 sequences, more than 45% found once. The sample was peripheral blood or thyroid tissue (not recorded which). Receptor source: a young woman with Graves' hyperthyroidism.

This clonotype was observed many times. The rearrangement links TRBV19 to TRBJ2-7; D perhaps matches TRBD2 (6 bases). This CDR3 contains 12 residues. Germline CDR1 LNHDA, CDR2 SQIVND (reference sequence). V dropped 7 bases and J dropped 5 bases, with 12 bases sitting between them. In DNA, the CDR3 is TGTGCCAGTAACACACGCGGGGACGAGCAGTACTTC. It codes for CASNTRGDEQYF.

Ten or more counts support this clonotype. The CDR3 DNA reads as TGTGCCAGCAGCCGGGACGGCCGCAATCAGCCCCAGCATTTT. Translating gives CASSRDGRNQPQHF. This chain links TRBV5-5 with TRBJ1-5; maybe TRBD1 (5 bases). Trimming cost V 4 bases and J 2 bases, with 10 bases left between them. Germline CDR1 SGHKS, CDR2 YYEKEE (reference sequence). CDR3 length: 14 amino acids.

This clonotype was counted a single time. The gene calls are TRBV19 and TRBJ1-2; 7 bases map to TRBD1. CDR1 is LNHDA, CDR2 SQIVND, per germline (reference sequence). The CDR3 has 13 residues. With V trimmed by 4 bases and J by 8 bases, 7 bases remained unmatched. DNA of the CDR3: TGTGCCAGTAGTAGCCGACAGGGTAGAGGCTACACCTTC. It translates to CASSSRQGRGYTF.

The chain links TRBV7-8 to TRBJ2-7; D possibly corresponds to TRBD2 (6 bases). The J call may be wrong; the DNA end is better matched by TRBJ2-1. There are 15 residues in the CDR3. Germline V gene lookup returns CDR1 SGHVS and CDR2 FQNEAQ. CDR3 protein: CASSSSVSSYNEQFF. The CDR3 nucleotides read TGTGCCAGCAGCTCTAGCGTAAGCTCCTACAATGAGCAGTTCTTC.

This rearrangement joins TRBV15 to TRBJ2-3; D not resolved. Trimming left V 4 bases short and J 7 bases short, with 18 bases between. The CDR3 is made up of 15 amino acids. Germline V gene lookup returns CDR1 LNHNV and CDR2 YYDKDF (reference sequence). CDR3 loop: CATSNFPGRANTQYF. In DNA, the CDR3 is TGTGCCACCAGCAATTTCCCGGGTAGGGCGAATACGCAGTATTTT.

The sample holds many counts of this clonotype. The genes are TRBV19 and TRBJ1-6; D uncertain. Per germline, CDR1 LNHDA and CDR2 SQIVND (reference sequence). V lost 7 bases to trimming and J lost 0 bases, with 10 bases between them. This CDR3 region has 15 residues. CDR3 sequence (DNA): TGTGCCAGTACTGACATGAGCTCCTATAATTCACCCCTCCACTTT. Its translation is CASTDMSSYNSPLHF.

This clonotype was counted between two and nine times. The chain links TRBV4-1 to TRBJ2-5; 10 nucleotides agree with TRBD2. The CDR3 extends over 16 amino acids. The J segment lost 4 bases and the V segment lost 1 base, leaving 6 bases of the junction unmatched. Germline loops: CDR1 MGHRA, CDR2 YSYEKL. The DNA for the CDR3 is TGCGCCAGCAGCCAAGCCCTAGCGGGAGTTATAGAGACCCAGTACTTC. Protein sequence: CASSQALAGVIETQYF.

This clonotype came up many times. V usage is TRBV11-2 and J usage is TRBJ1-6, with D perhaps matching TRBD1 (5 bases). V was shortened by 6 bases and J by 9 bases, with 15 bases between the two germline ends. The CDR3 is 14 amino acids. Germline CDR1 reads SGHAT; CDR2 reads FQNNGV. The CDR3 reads CASRPELGLSPLHF. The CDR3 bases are TGTGCCAGCAGACCCGAGTTGGGACTTTCACCCCTCCACTTT.

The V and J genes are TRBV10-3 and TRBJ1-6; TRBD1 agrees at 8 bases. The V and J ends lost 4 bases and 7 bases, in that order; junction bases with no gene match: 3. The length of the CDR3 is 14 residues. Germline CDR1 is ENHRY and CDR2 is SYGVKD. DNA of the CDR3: TGTGCCATCAGTGGGACAGGGTTGAATTCACCCCTCCACTTT. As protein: CAISGTGLNSPLHF.

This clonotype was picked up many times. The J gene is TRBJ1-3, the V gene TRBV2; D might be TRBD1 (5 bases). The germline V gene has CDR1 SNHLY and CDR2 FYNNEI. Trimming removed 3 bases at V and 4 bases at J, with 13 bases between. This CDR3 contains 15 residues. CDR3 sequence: CASSDLQGSGNTIYF. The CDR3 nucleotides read TGTGCCAGCAGTGACCTGCAGGGCAGCGGAAACACCATATATTTT.

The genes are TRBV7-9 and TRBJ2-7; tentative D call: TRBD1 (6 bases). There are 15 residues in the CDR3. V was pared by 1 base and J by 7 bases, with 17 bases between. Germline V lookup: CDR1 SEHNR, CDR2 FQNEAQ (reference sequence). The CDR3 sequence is CASSLGFRGRDEQYF. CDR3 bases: TGTGCCAGCAGCTTAGGGTTCAGGGGTAGGGATGAGCAGTACTTC.

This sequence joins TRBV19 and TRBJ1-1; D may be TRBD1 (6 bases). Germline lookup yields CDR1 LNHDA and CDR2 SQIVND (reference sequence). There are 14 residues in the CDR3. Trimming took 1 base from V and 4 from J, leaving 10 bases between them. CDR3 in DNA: TGTGCCAGTAGTATAGTTGCAGGGGCCACTGAAGCTTTCTTT. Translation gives CASSIVAGATEAFF.

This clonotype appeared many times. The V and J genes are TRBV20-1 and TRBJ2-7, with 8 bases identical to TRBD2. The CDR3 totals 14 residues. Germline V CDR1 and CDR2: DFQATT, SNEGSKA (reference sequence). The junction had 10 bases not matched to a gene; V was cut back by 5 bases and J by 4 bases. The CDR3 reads CSAAPLAGGYEQYF. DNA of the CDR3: TGCAGTGCTGCCCCCCTAGCGGGCGGGTACGAGCAGTACTTC.

The CDR3 region is CASSSKTSYEQYF. The CDR3 coding sequence is TGTGCCAGCAGTTCCAAGACTTCCTACGAGCAGTACTTC. The chain has TRBV6-5 and TRBJ2-7; D gene unclear. Germline V gene lookup returns CDR1 MNHEY and CDR2 SVGAGI. V lost 4 bases and J 1 base, leaving 8 bases between the germline ends. The CDR3 is 13 residues long.

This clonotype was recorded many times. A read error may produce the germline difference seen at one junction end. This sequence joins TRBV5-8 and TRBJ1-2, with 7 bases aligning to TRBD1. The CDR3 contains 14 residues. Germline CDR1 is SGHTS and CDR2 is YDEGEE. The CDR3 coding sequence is TGCGCCAGCAGCCCGCCACAGGGGAACTATGGCTACACCTTC. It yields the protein CASSPPQGNYGYTF.

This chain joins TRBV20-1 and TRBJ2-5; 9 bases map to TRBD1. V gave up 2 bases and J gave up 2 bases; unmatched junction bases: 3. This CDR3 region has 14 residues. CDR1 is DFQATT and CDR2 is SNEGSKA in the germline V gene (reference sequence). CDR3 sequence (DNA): TGCAGTGCTAGATCCGGGACAGGGCAAGAGACCCAGTACTTC. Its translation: CSARSGTGQETQYF.

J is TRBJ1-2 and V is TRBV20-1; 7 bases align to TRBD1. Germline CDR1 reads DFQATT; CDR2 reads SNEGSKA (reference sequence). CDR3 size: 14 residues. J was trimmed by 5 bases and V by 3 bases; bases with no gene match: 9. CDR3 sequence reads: CSASLGGAGYGYTF. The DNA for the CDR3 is TGCAGTGCTAGCCTAGGGGGCGCAGGGTATGGCTACACCTTC.

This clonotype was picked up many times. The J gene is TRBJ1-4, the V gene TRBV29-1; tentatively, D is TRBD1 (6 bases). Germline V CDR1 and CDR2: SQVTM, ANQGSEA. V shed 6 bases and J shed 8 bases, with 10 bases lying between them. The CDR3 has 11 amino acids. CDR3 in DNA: TGCAGCGTCGGGGGCAAGGAAAAACTGTTTTTT. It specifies CSVGGKEKLFF.

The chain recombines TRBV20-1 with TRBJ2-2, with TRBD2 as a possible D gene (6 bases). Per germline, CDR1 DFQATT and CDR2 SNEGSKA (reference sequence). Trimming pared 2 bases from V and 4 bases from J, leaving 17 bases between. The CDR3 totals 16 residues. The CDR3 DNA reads TGCAGTGCTAGACCCTCCCATAGCGGCGGCACCGGGGAGCTGTTTTTT. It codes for CSARPSHSGGTGELFF.

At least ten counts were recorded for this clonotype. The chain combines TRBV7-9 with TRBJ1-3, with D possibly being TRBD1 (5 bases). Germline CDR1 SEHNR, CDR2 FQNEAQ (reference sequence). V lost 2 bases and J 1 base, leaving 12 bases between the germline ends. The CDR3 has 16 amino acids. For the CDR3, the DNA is TGTGCCAGCAGCTTATTGGGGGGTCAGTCTGGAAACACCATATATTTT. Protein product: CASSLLGGQSGNTIYF. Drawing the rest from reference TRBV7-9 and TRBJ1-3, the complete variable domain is DTGVSQNPRHKITKRGQNVTFRCDPISEHNRLYWYRQTLGQGPEFLTYFQNEAQLEKSRLLSDRFSAERPKGSFSTLEIQRTEQGDSAMYLCASSLLGGQSGNTIYFGEGSWLTVV.

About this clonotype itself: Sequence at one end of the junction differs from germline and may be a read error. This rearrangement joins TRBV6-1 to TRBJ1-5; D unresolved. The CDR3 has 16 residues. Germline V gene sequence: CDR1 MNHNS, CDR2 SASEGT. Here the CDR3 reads CASSKQPGKSNQPQHF. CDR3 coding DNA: TGTGCCAGCAGTAAACAGCCTGGGAAGAGCAATCAGCCCCAGCACTTT.

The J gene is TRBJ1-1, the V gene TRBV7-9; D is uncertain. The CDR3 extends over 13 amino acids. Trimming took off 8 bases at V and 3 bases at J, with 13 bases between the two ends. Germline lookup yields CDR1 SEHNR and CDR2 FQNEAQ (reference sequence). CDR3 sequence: CASGGKAHTEAFF. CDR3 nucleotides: TGTGCCAGCGGCGGGAAGGCCCACACTGAAGCTTTCTTT.

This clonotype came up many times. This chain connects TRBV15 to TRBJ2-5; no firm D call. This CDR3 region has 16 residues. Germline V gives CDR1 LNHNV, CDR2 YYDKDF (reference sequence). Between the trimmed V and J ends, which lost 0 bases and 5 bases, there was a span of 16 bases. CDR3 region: CATSRDPSPVGETQYF. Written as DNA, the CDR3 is TGTGCCACCAGCAGAGACCCAAGCCCCGTGGGGGAGACCCAGTACTTC. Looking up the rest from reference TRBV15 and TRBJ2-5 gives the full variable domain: DAMVIQNPRYQVTQFGKPVTLSCSQTLNHNVMYWYQQKSSQAPKLLFHYYDKDFNNEADTPDNFQSRRPNTSFCFLDIRSPGLGDTAMYLCATSRDPSPVGETQYFGPGTRLLVL.

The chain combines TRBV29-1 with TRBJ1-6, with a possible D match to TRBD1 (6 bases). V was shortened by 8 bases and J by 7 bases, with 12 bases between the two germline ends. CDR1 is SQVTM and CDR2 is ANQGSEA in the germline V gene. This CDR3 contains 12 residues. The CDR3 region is CSLEQGNSPLHF. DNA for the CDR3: TGCAGCTTAGAGCAGGGGAATTCACCCCTCCACTTT.

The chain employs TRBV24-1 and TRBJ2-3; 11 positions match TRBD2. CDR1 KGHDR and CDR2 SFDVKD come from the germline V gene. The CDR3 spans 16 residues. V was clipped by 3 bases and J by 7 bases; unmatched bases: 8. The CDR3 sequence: CATSDPGVAGGYTQYF. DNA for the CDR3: TGTGCCACCAGTGATCCGGGGGTAGCGGGAGGGTATACGCAGTATTTT.

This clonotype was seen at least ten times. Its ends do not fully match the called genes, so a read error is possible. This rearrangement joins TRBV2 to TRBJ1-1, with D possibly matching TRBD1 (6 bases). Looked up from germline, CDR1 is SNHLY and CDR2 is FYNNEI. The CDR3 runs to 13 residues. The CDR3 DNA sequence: TGTACCAGCACCCCGTCCAGGGGTACTGAAGCTTTCTTT. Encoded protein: CTSTPSRGTEAFF.

CDR3 sequence: CSVEGLQGSYEQYF. CDR3 sequence (DNA): TGCAGCGTTGAGGGACTACAGGGTTCCTACGAGCAGTACTTC. The chain uses TRBV29-1 and TRBJ2-7; perhaps TRBD2 as D (7 bases). The V and J ends lost 3 bases and 1 base respectively, with 13 bases between them. The CDR3 runs 14 residues. Germline CDR1 and CDR2: SQVTM and ANQGSEA.

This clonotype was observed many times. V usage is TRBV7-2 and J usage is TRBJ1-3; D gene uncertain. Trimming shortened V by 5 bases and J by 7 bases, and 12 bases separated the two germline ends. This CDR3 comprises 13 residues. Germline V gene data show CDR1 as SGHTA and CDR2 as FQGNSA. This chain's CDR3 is CASSIRSVNTIYF. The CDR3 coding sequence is TGTGCCAGCAGCATCCGATCGGTCAACACCATATATTTT.

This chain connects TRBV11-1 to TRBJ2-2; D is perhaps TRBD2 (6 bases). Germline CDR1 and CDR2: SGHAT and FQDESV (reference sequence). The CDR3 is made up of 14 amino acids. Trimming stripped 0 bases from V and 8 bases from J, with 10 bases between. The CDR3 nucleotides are TGTGCCAGCAGCTTAGCCCGGGGGAGTGGGGAGCTGTTTTTT. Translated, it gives CASSLARGSGELFF.